A selection of T cell receptor beta chains follows, all from one sample in a study of PD-1 blockade in classical Hodgkin lymphoma. Libraries were prepared by immunoSEQ multiplex PCR; TCRdb keeps only in-frame clonotypes and omits some of them. The sample consists of tens of thousands of clones, approximately 70% of them appearing once. The sequencing used peripheral blood mononuclear cells (PBMCs), collected before the second cycle of nivolumab. The receptor source for this set is a human donor with classical Hodgkin lymphoma. Both conserved end residues are part of each CDR3. Each record gives: J gene, D gene, V gene, clone size, CDR3 protein, CDR3 DNA. D genes are given only for firm matches. The size entry is marked missing in some rows and otherwise reads once, few, many or a size class.

J: TRBJ2-5; D: TRBD2; V: TRBV30; size: NA; CDR3: CAWRGLWGLAKETQYF; DNA: TGTGCCTGGAGGGGCCTATGGGGACTAGCGAAGGAGACCCAGTACTTC
J: TRBJ2-7; D: TRBD2; V: TRBV4-3; size: NA; CDR3: CASPHPLALAAPYEQYF; DNA: TGCGCCAGCCCACACCCCCTCGCCCTAGCGGCCCCCTACGAGCAGTACTTC
J: TRBJ2-1; D: TRBD2; V: TRBV30; size: few; CDR3: CAWSWASGLYNEQFF; DNA: TGTGCCTGGAGTTGGGCTAGCGGATTGTACAATGAGCAGTTCTTC
J: TRBJ2-5; D: TRBD1; V: TRBV6-5; size: once; CDR3: CASQPTGAPETQYF; DNA: TGTGCCAGCCAGCCGACAGGGGCCCCGGAGACCCAGTACTTC
J: TRBJ2-5; D: NA; V: TRBV5-1; size: medium-sized; CDR3: CASSSSVNQETQYF; DNA: TGCGCCAGCAGCTCCTCCGTAAACCAAGAGACCCAGTACTTC
J: TRBJ2-7; D: NA; V: TRBV6-5; size: few; CDR3: CAVRGFPYEQYF; DNA: TGTGCCGTACGGGGGTTTCCTTACGAGCAGTACTTC
J: TRBJ1-1; D: NA; V: TRBV27; size: NA; CDR3: CASSLVGGTEAFF; DNA: TGTGCCAGCAGTTTAGTCGGGGGCACTGAAGCTTTCTTT
J: TRBJ2-7; D: NA; V: TRBV15; size: NA; CDR3: CATSRQGGDSYEQYF; DNA: TGTGCCACCAGCAGGCAGGGGGGGGACTCCTACGAGCAGTACTTC
J: TRBJ2-7; D: TRBD1; V: TRBV28; size: NA; CDR3: CASSPGTGPRYEQYF; DNA: TGTGCCAGCAGCCCTGGGACAGGGCCCAGATACGAGCAGTACTTC
J: TRBJ1-4; D: TRBD1; V: TRBV19; size: once; CDR3: CASSRRQGATNEKLFF; DNA: TGTGCCAGTAGTCGCAGACAGGGGGCGACTAATGAAAAACTGTTTTTT
J: TRBJ2-7; D: TRBD1; V: TRBV28; size: NA; CDR3: CASRGRGTGFYEQYF; DNA: TGTGCCAGCAGGGGGAGGGGGACAGGGTTCTACGAGCAGTACTTC
J: TRBJ2-1; D: NA; V: TRBV18; size: NA; CDR3: CASSPPDPEQFF; DNA: TGTGCCAGCTCACCACCGGACCCCGAGCAGTTCTTC
J: TRBJ1-6; D: TRBD1; V: TRBV5-1; size: NA; CDR3: CASSLQGQSPLHF; DNA: TGCGCCAGCAGCTTGCAGGGACAGTCACCCCTCCACTTT
J: TRBJ2-1; D: NA; V: TRBV12-5; size: once; CDR3: CASGLVRGGLFYNEQFF; DNA: TGTGCTAGTGGTTTGGTACGGGGCGGACTCTTTTACAATGAGCAGTTCTTC
J: TRBJ2-7; D: NA; V: TRBV5-1; size: NA; CDR3: CASSFPGSYEQYF; DNA: TGCGCCAGCAGCTTTCCAGGGTCCTACGAGCAGTACTTC
J: TRBJ2-3; D: NA; V: TRBV6-6; size: few; CDR3: CASSGRDNPRPDTQYF; DNA: TGTGCCAGCAGTGGACGGGACAATCCTCGACCAGATACGCAGTATTTT
J: TRBJ2-7; D: NA; V: TRBV9; size: few; CDR3: CASSVATGVDGYEQYF; DNA: TGTGCCAGCAGCGTAGCTACGGGGGTCGACGGGTACGAGCAGTACTTC
J: TRBJ2-5; D: NA; V: TRBV6-5; size: once; CDR3: CASIEANQETQYF; DNA: TGTGCCAGCATTGAGGCTAACCAAGAGACCCAGTACTTC
J: TRBJ1-5; D: TRBD1; V: TRBV15; size: NA; CDR3: CATSGPGTGGNQPQHF; DNA: TGTGCCACCAGCGGTCCCGGGACAGGGGGAAATCAGCCCCAGCATTTT
J: TRBJ1-5; D: NA; V: TRBV20-1; size: NA; CDR3: CSASWGEPQHF; DNA: TGCAGTGCTAGTTGGGGAGAGCCCCAGCATTTT